This T cell receptor beta chain was sequenced during a study of breast tumors, draining lymph nodes, adjacent tissues. Breast cancer patients provided tissue from their axillary draining lymph nodes. With 5 bases removed from V and 3 bases from J, the gap between germline ends came to 18 bases. Germline V gives CDR1 SEHNR, CDR2 FQNEAQ (reference sequence). This CDR3 has 16 amino acids. TCRdb passed the multiplex PCR reads through MiXCR, listing each CDR3 protein once. The sample contains a few hundred thousand distinct CDR3 sequences, less than 40% of which appear only once. The gene calls are TRBV7-9 and TRBJ2-3; TRBD1 or TRBD2 may be the D gene (7 bases each). The receptor was isolated from a female donor with breast cancer. Some clones in this sample may be carry-over from other donors' samples. Sequenced sample: axillary lymph node tissue. CDR3 protein: CASSGQARGRTDTQYF. The CDR3 DNA is TGTGCCAGCAGCGGACAGGCGCGGGGGAGGACAGATACGCAGTATTTT.